These 29 T cell receptor beta chains share one sample of origin, sequenced in a study of T cell changes during pregnancy in multiple sclerosis. Measured with immunoSEQ multiplex PCR; TCRdb has only the in-frame clones, and not every one. Here the sample spans tens of thousands of clones, roughly nine tenths being singletons. This material consisted of CD4+ T cells from peripheral blood mononuclear cells, taken in the second trimester of pregnancy. The receptor set was obtained from a female donor with multiple sclerosis, enrolled in a pregnancy study.

The genes are TRBV28 and TRBJ2-3; D call uncertain. The CDR3 is made up of 15 amino acids. V was trimmed by 2 bases and J by 2 bases, leaving 11 bases between them. Germline lookup yields CDR1 MDHEN and CDR2 SYDVKM. CDR3 amino acids: CASSLIQALTDTQYF. As DNA, the CDR3 is TGTGCCAGCAGTTTAATTCAGGCCCTCACAGATACGCAGTATTTT.

DNA for the CDR3: TGTGCCAGCACCCCCTCTAGGGGGGAGACCCAGTACTTC. Translating gives CASTPSRGETQYF. The V gene is TRBV7-2, the J gene TRBJ2-5, with D possibly TRBD1 on 6 matching bases. The CDR3 extends over 13 amino acids. V lost 7 bases, J lost 5 bases, and 14 bases lay in between. Germline CDR1 SGHTA, CDR2 FQGNSA.

CDR3: CASSLVLALYNEQFF. The CDR3 DNA sequence: TGCGCCAGCAGCTTGGTCCTAGCCTTATACAATGAGCAGTTCTTC. This chain uses TRBV5-1 with TRBJ2-1, with D possibly matching TRBD2 (5 bases). The CDR3 sequence is 15 residues long. The V and J ends lost 0 bases and 4 bases respectively, with 11 bases between them. CDR1 is SGHRS, CDR2 YFSETQ, per germline.

The chain has TRBV7-8 and TRBJ1-1; D not resolved. Looked up from germline, CDR1 is SGHVS and CDR2 is FQNEAQ. The CDR3 loop spans 15 amino acids. V gave up 1 base and J gave up 2 bases, with 11 bases separating them. CDR3 coding DNA: TGTGCCAGCAGCTTAGGAGCGACTTTCAACACTGAAGCTTTCTTT. Residues: CASSLGATFNTEAFF.

The rearrangement uses TRBV4-2 and TRBJ2-2, with TRBD2 identical over 7 bases. This CDR3 has 15 amino acids. V was pared by 1 base and J by 3 bases, with 2 bases of the junction left unmatched. Looked up from germline, CDR1 is LGHNA and CDR2 is YNFKEQ. The CDR3: CASSQVAGYTGELFF. The CDR3 DNA sequence: TGTGCCAGCAGCCAAGTAGCGGGTTACACCGGGGAGCTGTTTTTT.

The J gene is TRBJ2-5, the V gene TRBV19; TRBD1 aligns across 9 bases. The CDR3 consists of 14 residues. V lost 6 bases to trimming and J lost 5 bases; unmatched junction nucleotides: 7. CDR1 and CDR2 (germline): LNHDA, SQIVND (reference sequence). The CDR3 loop is CASSTGTGFETQYF. The CDR3 nucleotides read TGTGCCAGTAGCACCGGGACAGGGTTCGAGACCCAGTACTTC.

This sequence joins TRBV5-6 and TRBJ2-7, with D possibly matching TRBD2 (6 bases). The CDR3 is made up of 15 amino acids. V was shortened by 4 bases and J by 1 base, with 15 bases between the two germline ends. CDR1 and CDR2 from the germline V gene are SGHDT and YYEEEE. CDR3 amino acids: CASSPEGPGSYEQYF. CDR3 DNA sequence: TGTGCCAGCAGCCCGGAGGGTCCAGGATCCTACGAGCAGTACTTC.

This chain uses TRBV30 with TRBJ1-2; 9 nucleotides match TRBD1. Trimming removed 3 bases from V and 13 bases from J; junction bases left unmatched: 3. Looked up from germline, CDR1 is GTSNPN and CDR2 is SVGIG (reference sequence). There are 10 residues in the CDR3. CDR3 protein: CAWRGQGITF. In DNA, the CDR3 is TGTGCCTGGAGAGGACAGGGGATCACCTTC.

The gene calls are TRBV5-1 and TRBJ2-7; D unresolved. CDR1 SGHRS and CDR2 YFSETQ come from the germline V gene. This CDR3 has 14 amino acids. The ends were cut back, 0 bases at V and 2 bases at J, with 9 bases in the middle. The CDR3 DNA sequence: TGCGCCAGCAGCTTGGCAGGAAGCACCTACGAGCAGTACTTC. Translation: CASSLAGSTYEQYF.

V is TRBV19 and J is TRBJ1-2; D gene unclear. The CDR3 totals 16 residues. The germline gives CDR1 LNHDA, CDR2 SQIVND (reference sequence). Trimming removed 0 bases from V and 0 bases from J, with 11 bases in between. CDR3 nucleotide sequence: TGTGCCAGTAGTATAGATGGCGGAGCCCCTAACTATGGCTACACCTTC. Translating gives CASSIDGGAPNYGYTF.

This clone was found once. The chain uses TRBV28 and TRBJ2-7; 11 bases map to TRBD1. The CDR3 is 13 residues long. The germline gives CDR1 MDHEN, CDR2 SYDVKM. V gave up 8 bases and J gave up 2 bases; unmatched junction bases: 2. The CDR3 nucleotides are TGTGCCAGCGGACAGGGGGCAACCTACGAGCAGTACTTC. As protein: CASGQGATYEQYF.

V is TRBV19 and J is TRBJ2-7; possible D gene TRBD1, 5 bases. There are 14 residues in the CDR3. V lost 2 bases and J 0 bases, leaving 8 bases between the germline ends. Germline assignment: CDR1 LNHDA and CDR2 SQIVND (reference sequence). CDR3 in amino acids: CASSIMQGSYEQYF. CDR3 bases: TGTGCCAGTAGTATAATGCAGGGCTCCTACGAGCAGTACTTC.

The chain carries TRBV11-2 and TRBJ1-3; the D is unclear. V was clipped by 3 bases and J by 3 bases, with 3 bases between them. Germline V lookup: CDR1 SGHAT, CDR2 FQNNGV. The CDR3 contains 12 residues. DNA for the CDR3: TGTGCCAGCAGCTTTAATGGAAACACCATATATTTT. It encodes CASSFNGNTIYF.

The V call is TRBV29-1, the J call TRBJ2-1, with 9 bases identical to TRBD2. This CDR3 spans 14 amino acids. Germline CDR1 SQVTM, CDR2 ANQGSEA. The V and J ends lost 7 bases and 4 bases, in that order; junction bases with no gene match: 8. The CDR3 reads CSAQGLAKYNEQFF. DNA of the CDR3: TGCAGCGCCCAAGGACTAGCGAAGTACAATGAGCAGTTCTTC.

The V gene is TRBV18, the J gene TRBJ1-2, with 8 bases fitting TRBD1. There are 16 residues in the CDR3. Germline CDR1 reads KGHSH; CDR2 reads LQKENI. Trimming removed 2 bases from V and 1 base from J; junction bases left unmatched: 6. CDR3: CASSPAQGADNYGYTF. The CDR3 DNA follows: TGTGCCAGCTCACCAGCCCAGGGGGCGGATAACTATGGCTACACCTTC.

This chain uses TRBV28 with TRBJ2-7; TRBD2 is a possible D gene (6 bases). The CDR3 contains 14 residues. Trimming removed 5 bases from V and 3 bases from J, with 14 bases in between. The germline V gene has CDR1 MDHEN and CDR2 SYDVKM. The DNA of the CDR3 is TGTGCCAGCAGTCGGGGGTTTAGAAACTACGAGCAGTACTTC. This codes for CASSRGFRNYEQYF.

This clone was recorded a few times. This rearrangement joins TRBV5-4 to TRBJ2-1; 8 nucleotides match TRBD2. In germline, CDR1 is SGHNT, CDR2 YYREEE (reference sequence). With V trimmed by 6 bases and J by 6 bases, 14 bases remained unmatched. The CDR3 is 16 residues long. The CDR3 DNA reads as TGTGCCAGCACCCGAGGGCCTAGCGGGTTTAGCAATGAGCAGTTCTTC. Translation gives CASTRGPSGFSNEQFF.

This chain uses TRBV5-1 with TRBJ2-7; TRBD2 agrees at 10 bases. The CDR3 has 15 amino acids. Germline V gene data show CDR1 as SGHRS and CDR2 as YFSETQ. J lost 6 bases, V lost 4 bases, and 10 bases had no gene match. CDR3 nucleotides: TGCGCCAGCAGCCTTGCTAGCGGGAGTGCGGGCGAGCAGTACTTC. The encoded protein is CASSLASGSAGEQYF.

The CDR3 reads CAVTRGDNEQFF. CDR3 coding DNA: TGTGCCGTCACCAGGGGGGACAATGAGCAGTTCTTC. This chain links TRBV2 with TRBJ2-1; D is perhaps TRBD1 (7 bases). V was trimmed by 11 bases and J by 5 bases, leaving 13 bases between them. This CDR3 contains 12 residues. Germline V gene lookup returns CDR1 SNHLY and CDR2 FYNNEI.

The chain carries TRBV9 and TRBJ1-1, with D unresolved. V gave up 0 bases and J gave up 1 base, with 7 bases separating them. CDR1 and CDR2 from the germline V gene are SGDLS and YYNGEE. This CDR3 has 14 residues. The CDR3 DNA reads TGTGCCAGCAGCGTAGCCGGTACGAACACTGAAGCTTTCTTT. Protein product: CASSVAGTNTEAFF.

This clone was recorded a few times. The chain uses TRBV15 and TRBJ2-5; tentatively, D is TRBD1 (5 bases). Germline V gene sequence: CDR1 LNHNV, CDR2 YYDKDF (reference sequence). CDR3 length: 14 residues. Between the trimmed V and J ends, which lost 0 bases and 4 bases, there was a span of 9 bases. CDR3 in amino acids: CATSRDRAAETQYF. For the CDR3, the DNA is TGTGCCACCAGCAGAGACAGGGCAGCAGAGACCCAGTACTTC.

The V gene is TRBV11-2, the J gene TRBJ1-5; D perhaps matches TRBD1 (6 bases). Germline V gene data show CDR1 as SGHAT and CDR2 as FQNNGV. This CDR3 has 15 residues. V was trimmed by 5 bases and J by 6 bases, leaving 17 bases between them. The CDR3 loop is CASSQEWGGIQPQHF. The CDR3 DNA reads as TGTGCCAGCAGCCAGGAGTGGGGGGGCATTCAGCCCCAGCATTTT.

V gene TRBV28 combines with J gene TRBJ2-5; 16 positions match TRBD2. CDR3 length: 22 amino acids. V shed 4 bases, J shed 2 bases, and the junction held 19 bases outside the gene matches. Germline lookup yields CDR1 MDHEN and CDR2 SYDVKM. CDR3 DNA: TGTGCCAGCAGTTCCTACCGGGGGGGGACTAGCGGGAGGGCAGTAGGGCAAGAGACCCAGTACTTC. It encodes CASSSYRGGTSGRAVGQETQYF.

This chain links TRBV9 with TRBJ2-3, with 8 nucleotides matching TRBD2. This CDR3 comprises 17 residues. Germline lookup yields CDR1 SGDLS and CDR2 YYNGEE. V lost 0 bases to trimming and J lost 1 base; unmatched junction nucleotides: 7. In nucleotides, the CDR3 is TGTGCCAGCAGCGTAGCTCGGGCAGCGGGGGGCACAGATACGCAGTATTTT. Encoded protein: CASSVARAAGGTDTQYF.

The chain has TRBV19 and TRBJ2-3; D call uncertain. The CDR3 has 13 amino acids. V lost 1 base and J lost 4, with 6 bases in between. In germline, CDR1 is LNHDA, CDR2 SQIVND (reference sequence). In DNA, the CDR3 is TGTGCCAGTAGTATAGCGCCAGCAGATACGCAGTATTTT. Translation: CASSIAPADTQYF.

This clone was detected a few times. The V and J genes are TRBV5-1 and TRBJ1-1; a possible D gene is TRBD1 (6 bases). This CDR3 region has 15 residues. Trimming pared 0 bases from V and 4 bases from J, leaving 13 bases between. Germline V lookup: CDR1 SGHRS, CDR2 YFSETQ. CDR3 DNA sequence: TGCGCCAGCAGCTTGGATCAGGGGAGGGGCACTGAAGCTTTCTTT. This sequence encodes CASSLDQGRGTEAFF.

The genes are TRBV6-1 and TRBJ2-1; 9 bases are shared with TRBD1. This CDR3 comprises 13 residues. Germline V gene lookup returns CDR1 MNHNS and CDR2 SASEGT. Unmatched junction bases numbered 4, after V lost 8 bases and J lost 5 bases. CDR3 in DNA: TGTGCCAGCGGCCGGGACAGGGACAATGAGCAGTTCTTC. This encodes CASGRDRDNEQFF.

The chain uses TRBV21-1 and TRBJ1-5; the D call TRBD1 from the table was never checked on the DNA. TRBV21-1 counts as a pseudogene. The CDR3 totals 16 residues. The CDR3 nucleotides read TGTGCCAGCAGCAGATTACAGGGTTCTGGCAATCAGCCCCAGCATTTT. It translates to CASSRLQGSGNQPQHF.

The chain employs TRBV6-1 and TRBJ1-5; perhaps TRBD1 as D (6 bases). V was shortened by 1 base and J by 6 bases, with 16 bases between the two germline ends. CDR3 length: 16 amino acids. Germline CDR1 and CDR2: MNHNS and SASEGT. The CDR3 DNA sequence: TGTGCCAGCAGTGAAGAAGCGACAGGCACATCTCAGCCCCAGCATTTT. This encodes CASSEEATGTSQPQHF.